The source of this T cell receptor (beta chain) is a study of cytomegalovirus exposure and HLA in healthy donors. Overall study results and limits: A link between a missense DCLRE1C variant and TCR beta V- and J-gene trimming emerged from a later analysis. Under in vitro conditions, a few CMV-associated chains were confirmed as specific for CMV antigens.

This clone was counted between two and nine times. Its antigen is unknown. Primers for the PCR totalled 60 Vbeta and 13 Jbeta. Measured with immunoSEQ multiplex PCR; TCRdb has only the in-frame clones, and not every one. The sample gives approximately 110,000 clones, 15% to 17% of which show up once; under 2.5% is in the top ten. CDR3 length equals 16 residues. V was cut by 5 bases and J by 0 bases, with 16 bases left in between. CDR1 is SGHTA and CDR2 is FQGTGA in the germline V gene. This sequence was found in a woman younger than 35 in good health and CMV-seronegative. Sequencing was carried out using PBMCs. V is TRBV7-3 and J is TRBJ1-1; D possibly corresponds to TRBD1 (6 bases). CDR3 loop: CASSPYRVEMNTEAFF. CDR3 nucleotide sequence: TGTGCCAGCAGCCCCTACAGGGTGGAAATGAACACTGAAGCTTTCTTT.